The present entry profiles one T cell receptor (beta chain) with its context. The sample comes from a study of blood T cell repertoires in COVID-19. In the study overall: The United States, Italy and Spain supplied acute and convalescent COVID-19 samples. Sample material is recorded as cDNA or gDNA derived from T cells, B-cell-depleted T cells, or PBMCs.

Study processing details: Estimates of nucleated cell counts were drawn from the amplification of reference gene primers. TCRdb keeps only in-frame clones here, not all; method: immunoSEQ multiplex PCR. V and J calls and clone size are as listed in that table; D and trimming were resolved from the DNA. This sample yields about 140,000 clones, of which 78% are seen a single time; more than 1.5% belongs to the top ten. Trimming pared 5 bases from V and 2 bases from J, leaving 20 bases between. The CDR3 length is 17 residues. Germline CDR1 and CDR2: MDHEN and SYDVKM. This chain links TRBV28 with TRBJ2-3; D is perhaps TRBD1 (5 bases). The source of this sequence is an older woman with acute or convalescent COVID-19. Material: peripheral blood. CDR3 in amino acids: CASSPDSSGPNTDTQYF. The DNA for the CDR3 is TGTGCCAGCAGTCCTGACAGTTCAGGCCCCAACACAGATACGCAGTATTTT.